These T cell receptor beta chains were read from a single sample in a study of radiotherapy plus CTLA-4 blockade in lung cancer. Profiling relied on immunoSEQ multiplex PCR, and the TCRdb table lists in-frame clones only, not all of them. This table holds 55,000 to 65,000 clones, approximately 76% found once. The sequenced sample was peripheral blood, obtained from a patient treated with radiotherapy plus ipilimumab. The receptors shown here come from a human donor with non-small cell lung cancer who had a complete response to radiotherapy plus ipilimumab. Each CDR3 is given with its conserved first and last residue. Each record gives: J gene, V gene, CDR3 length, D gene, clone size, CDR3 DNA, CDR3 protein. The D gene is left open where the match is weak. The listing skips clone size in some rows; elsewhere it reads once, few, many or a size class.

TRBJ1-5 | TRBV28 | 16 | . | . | TGTGCCAGCAGCCAACGGGGGTTCCGGGGAAATCAGCCCCAGCATTTT | CASSQRGFRGNQPQHF
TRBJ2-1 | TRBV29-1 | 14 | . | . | TGCAGCGTTGAAAGCATCCAGGGTCTGGATGAGCAGTTCTTC | CSVESIQGLDEQFF
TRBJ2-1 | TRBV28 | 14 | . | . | TGTGCCAGCAGTTTACGCCGGGCAGGGAATGAGCAGTTCTTC | CASSLRRAGNEQFF
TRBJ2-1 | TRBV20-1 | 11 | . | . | TGCAGTGCCAGGTCGTACAATGAGCAGTTCTTC | CSARSYNEQFF
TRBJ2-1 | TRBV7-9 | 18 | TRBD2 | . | TGTGCCAGCAGCCCCCACCCGCTCCCGAGCGGGATTGTAAATGAGCAGTTCTTC | CASSPHPLPSGIVNEQFF
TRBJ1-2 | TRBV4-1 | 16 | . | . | TGCGCCAGCAGCCAAGTTGCAGGGCTTAGTCACTATGGCTACACCTTC | CASSQVAGLSHYGYTF
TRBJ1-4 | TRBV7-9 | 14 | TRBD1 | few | TGTGCCAGCAGCTTCGGACAGGGAGGGGAAAAACTGTTTTTT | CASSFGQGGEKLFF
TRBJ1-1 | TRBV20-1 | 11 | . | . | TGCAGTGCTACCCCCAGCACTGAAGCTTTCTTT | CSATPSTEAFF
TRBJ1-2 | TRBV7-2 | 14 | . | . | TGTGCCAGCAGGCCGGGACTGAGAAACTATGGCTACACCTTC | CASRPGLRNYGYTF
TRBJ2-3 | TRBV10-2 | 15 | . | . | TGCGCCAGCAGTGAGTTGCGGGGTAGCACAGATACGCAGTATTTT | CASSELRGSTDTQYF
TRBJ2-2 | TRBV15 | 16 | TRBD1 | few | TGTGCCACCAGCACCAGGACAGGGGCGAACACCGGGGAGCTGTTTTTT | CATSTRTGANTGELFF
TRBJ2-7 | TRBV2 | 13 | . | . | TGTGCCAGCAACGGAGCCTGGAACTACGAGCAGTACTTC | CASNGAWNYEQYF
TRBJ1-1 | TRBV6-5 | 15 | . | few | TGTGCCAGCAGCTACGCCATAACGGTAGACACTGAAGCTTTCTTT | CASSYAITVDTEAFF
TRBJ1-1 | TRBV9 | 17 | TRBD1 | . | TGTGCCCGCAGCGTAGGGGAAGACAGGGACGGGAACACTGAAGCTTTCTTT | CARSVGEDRDGNTEAFF
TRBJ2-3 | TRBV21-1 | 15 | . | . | TGTGCCAGCAGCTTCCGGAGACAGGGCTCCGATACGCAGTATTTT | CASSFRRQGSDTQYF
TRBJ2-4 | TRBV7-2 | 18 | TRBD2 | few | TGTGCCAGCAGCTTTCTAGCGGGGGGGCCTAGCTTACAAAACATTCAGTACTTC | CASSFLAGGPSLQNIQYF
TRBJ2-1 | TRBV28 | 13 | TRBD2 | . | TGTGCCAGTAAGCGGGAGGGTGATAATGAGCAGTTCTTC | CASKREGDNEQFF
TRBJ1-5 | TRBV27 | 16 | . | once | TGTGCCAGCAGTGAGACGGGACACCCAAGCAATCAGCCCCAGCATTTT | CASSETGHPSNQPQHF
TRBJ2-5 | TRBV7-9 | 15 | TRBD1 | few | TGTGCCAGCAGCTTCAGATCGACAGGGTTAGAGACCCAGTACTTC | CASSFRSTGLETQYF
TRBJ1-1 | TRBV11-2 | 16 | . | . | TGTGCCAGCAGCTTCACGGACCGGACAGCGGCGGCTGAAGCTTTCTTT | CASSFTDRTAAAEAFF
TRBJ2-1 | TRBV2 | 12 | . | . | TGTGCCAGCAGTGAAACGGGGAGGGAGCAGTTCTTC | CASSETGREQFF
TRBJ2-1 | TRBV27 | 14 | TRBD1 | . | TGTGCCGTACGTGGACAGGGAAAGTACAATGAGCAGTTCTTC | CAVRGQGKYNEQFF
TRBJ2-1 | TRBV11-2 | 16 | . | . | TGTGCCAGCAGCGGAATACAGGGTAAGGGACACAATGAGCAGTTCTTC | CASSGIQGKGHNEQFF
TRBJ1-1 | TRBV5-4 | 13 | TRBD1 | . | TGTGCCAGCAGCCGGGGACAGGGAACTGAAGCTTTCTTT | CASSRGQGTEAFF
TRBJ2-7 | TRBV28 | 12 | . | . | TGTGCCAGCAGTTTAATCTATTACGAGCAGTACTTC | CASSLIYYEQYF
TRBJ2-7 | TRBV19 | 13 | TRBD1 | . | TGTGCCAGTAGTCCGACAGGGTGGTACGAGCAGTACTTC | CASSPTGWYEQYF
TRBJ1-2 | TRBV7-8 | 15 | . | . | TGTGCCAGCAGCTTTCGTCAGGGGTCGTATAGAGGCTACACCTTC | CASSFRQGSYRGYTF
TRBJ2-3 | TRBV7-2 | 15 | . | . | TGTGCCAGCACCGCCGGCGGACATAGCACAGATACGCAGTATTTT | CASTAGGHSTDTQYF
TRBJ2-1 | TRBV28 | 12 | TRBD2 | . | TGTGCCAGCAGTTTGGGAGGGGATGAGCAGTTCTTC | CASSLGGDEQFF
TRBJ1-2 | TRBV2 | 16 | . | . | TGTGCCAGCAGTGATTTCGGACAGCTCGGGAAGTATGGCTACACCTTC | CASSDFGQLGKYGYTF
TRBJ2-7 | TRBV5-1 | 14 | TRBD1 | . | TGCGCCAGTAAACCGGGACAGGGATACTACGAGCAGTACTTC | CASKPGQGYYEQYF
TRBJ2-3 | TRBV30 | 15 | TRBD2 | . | TGTGCCTGGGAGACTAGCGGGCTCAGCACAGATACGCAGTATTTT | CAWETSGLSTDTQYF
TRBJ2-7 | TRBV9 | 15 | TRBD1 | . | TGTGCCAGCAGCGTAGCGGGACAGGGGGTTTACGAGCAGTACTTC | CASSVAGQGVYEQYF
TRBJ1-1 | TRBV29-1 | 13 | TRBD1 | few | TGCAGCGCTAAGGGACAGGCGAACACTGAAGCTTTCTTT | CSAKGQANTEAFF
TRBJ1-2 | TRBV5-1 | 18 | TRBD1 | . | TGCGCCAGCAGCTTGGTACCCCTGGGGACAGGGGAAGTATCTGGCTACACCTTC | CASSLVPLGTGEVSGYTF
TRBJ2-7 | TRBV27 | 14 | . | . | TGTGCCAGCAGTTTAATTGGGGGGATTAGCGAGCAGTACTTC | CASSLIGGISEQYF
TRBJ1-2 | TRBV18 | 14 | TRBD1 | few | TGTGCCAGCTCACGACCCGGGACAGAGTATGGCTACACCTTC | CASSRPGTEYGYTF
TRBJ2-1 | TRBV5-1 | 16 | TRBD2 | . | TGCGCCAGCAGCTGGACTAGCGGACACTCCTACAATGAGCAGTTCTTC | CASSWTSGHSYNEQFF
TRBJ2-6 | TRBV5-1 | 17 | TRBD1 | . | TGCGCCAGCAGCCCCCAGGGACAGCACTCTGGGGCCAACGTCCTGACTTTC | CASSPQGQHSGANVLTF
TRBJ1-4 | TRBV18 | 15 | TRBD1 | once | TGTGCCAGCTCACCCATACAGGGGGCTGTCGAAAAACTGTTTTTT | CASSPIQGAVEKLFF
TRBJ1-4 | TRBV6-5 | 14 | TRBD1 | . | TGTGCCAGCAGGGCAGGGGGCCTTGGGGAAAAACTGTTTTTT | CASRAGGLGEKLFF
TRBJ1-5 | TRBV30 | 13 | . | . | TGTGCCTGGAGTAGACAGAAGAGTCAGCCCCAGCATTTT | CAWSRQKSQPQHF
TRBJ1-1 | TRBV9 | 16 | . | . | TGTGCCAGCAGCTTTCTCCCGGGGGGTATGAACACTGAAGCTTTCTTT | CASSFLPGGMNTEAFF
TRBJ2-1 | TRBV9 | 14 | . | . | TGTGCCAGGTTCGAGACTGGGGGGTTCAATGAGCAGTTCTTC | CARFETGGFNEQFF
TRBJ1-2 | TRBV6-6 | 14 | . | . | TGTGCCAGCAGTTACATTGGGGGGGGCTATGGCTACACCTTC | CASSYIGGGYGYTF
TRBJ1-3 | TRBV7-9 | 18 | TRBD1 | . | TGTGCCAGCAGCACGGGACAGGTATCATCAAGCTCTGGAAACACCATATATTTT | CASSTGQVSSSSGNTIYF
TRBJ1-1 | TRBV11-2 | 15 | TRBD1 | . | TGTGCCAGCAGCTTACCCGACAGGGGTGGCACTGAAGCTTTCTTT | CASSLPDRGGTEAFF
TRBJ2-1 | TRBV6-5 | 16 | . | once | TGTGCCAGCAGTTACGGCGGGACCAAGCTGAGCAATGAGCAGTTCTTC | CASSYGGTKLSNEQFF
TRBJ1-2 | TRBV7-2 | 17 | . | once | TGTGCCAGCAGCCCCGGACAGCCGCCCCTAAATATCTATGGCTACACCTTC | CASSPGQPPLNIYGYTF
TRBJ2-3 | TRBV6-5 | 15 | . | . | TGTGCCAGCAGACTACTAGCATACAACACAGATACGCAGTATTTT | CASRLLAYNTDTQYF
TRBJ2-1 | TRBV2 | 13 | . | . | TGTGCCAGCAGTGAAGCCGGGGACAATGAGCAGTTCTTC | CASSEAGDNEQFF
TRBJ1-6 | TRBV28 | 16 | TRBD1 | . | TGTGCCAGCAGTGAGGGGACAGGGGTTGATCGGTCACCCCTCCACTTT | CASSEGTGVDRSPLHF
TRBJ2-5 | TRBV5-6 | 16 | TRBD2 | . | TGTGCCAGCAGCTTTCGGGCTAGCGGGTGGAAAGAGACCCAGTACTTC | CASSFRASGWKETQYF
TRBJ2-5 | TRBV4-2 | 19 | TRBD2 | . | TGTGCCAGCAGCCAAGAAGGGGGACTAGCGGGAGTGGGGGGGGAGACCCAGTACTTC | CASSQEGGLAGVGGETQYF
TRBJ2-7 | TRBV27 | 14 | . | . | TGTGCCAGCAGTTTTCAGGGGCGCCCCTACGAGCAGTACTTC | CASSFQGRPYEQYF
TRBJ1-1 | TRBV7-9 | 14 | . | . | TGTGCCAGCAACCGACAGAGCGTGAACACTGAAGCTTTCTTT | CASNRQSVNTEAFF